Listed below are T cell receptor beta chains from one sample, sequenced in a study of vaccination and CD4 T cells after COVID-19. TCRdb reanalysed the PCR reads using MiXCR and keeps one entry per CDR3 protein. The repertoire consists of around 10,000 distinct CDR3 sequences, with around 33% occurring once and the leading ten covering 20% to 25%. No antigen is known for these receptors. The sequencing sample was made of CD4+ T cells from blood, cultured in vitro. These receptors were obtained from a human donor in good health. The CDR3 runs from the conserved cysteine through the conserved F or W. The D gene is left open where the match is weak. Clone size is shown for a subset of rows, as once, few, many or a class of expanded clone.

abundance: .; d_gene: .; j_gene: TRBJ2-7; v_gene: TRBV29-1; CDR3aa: CSVEVGVVNEQYF; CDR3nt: TGCAGCGTTGAAGTGGGAGTCGTCAACGAGCAGTACTTC
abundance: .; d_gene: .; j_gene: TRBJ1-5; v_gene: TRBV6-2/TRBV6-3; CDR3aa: CASSRVTTNQPQHF; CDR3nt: TGTGCCAGCAGCCGGGTTACGACTAATCAGCCCCAGCATTTT
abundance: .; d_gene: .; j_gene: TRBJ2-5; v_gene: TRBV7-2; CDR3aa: CASSSERQETQYF; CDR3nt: TGTGCCAGCAGCTCCGAGCGGCAAGAGACCCAGTACTTC
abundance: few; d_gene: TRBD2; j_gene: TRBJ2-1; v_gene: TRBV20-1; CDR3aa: CSIPGLADSSSYNEQFF; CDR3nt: TGCAGTATACCGGGACTAGCGGACTCGAGCTCCTACAATGAGCAGTTCTTC
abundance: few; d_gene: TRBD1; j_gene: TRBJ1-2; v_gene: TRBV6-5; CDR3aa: CASSYSTGQGHGYTF; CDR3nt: TGTGCCAGCAGTTACTCGACGGGACAGGGTCATGGCTACACCTTC
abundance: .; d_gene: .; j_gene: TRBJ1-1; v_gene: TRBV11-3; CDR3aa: CASSLAAGRTEAFF; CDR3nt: TGTGCCAGCAGCTTAGCGGCAGGGAGGACTGAAGCTTTCTTT
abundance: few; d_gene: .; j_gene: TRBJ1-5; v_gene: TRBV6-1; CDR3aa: CASRNGGAQPQHF; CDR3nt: TGTGCCAGCAGGAACGGGGGGGCCCAGCCCCAGCATTTT
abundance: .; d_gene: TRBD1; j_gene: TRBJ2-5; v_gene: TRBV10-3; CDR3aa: CAIKPGGARETQYF; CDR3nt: TGTGCCATCAAACCAGGGGGCGCGAGGGAGACCCAGTACTTC
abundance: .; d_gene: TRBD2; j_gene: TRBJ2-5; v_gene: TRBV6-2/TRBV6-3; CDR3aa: CASNYGKKGGRQETQYF; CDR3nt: TGTGCCAGCAATTACGGGAAGAAGGGAGGGAGGCAAGAGACCCAGTACTTC
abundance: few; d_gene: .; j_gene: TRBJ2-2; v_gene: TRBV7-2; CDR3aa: CASSLLLTNTGELFF; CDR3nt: TGTGCCAGCAGCTTGTTACTAACGAACACCGGGGAGCTGTTTTTT
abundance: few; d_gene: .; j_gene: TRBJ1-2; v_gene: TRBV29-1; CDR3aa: CSVGDSPYGYTF; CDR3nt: TGCAGCGTGGGAGACAGCCCCTATGGCTACACCTTC
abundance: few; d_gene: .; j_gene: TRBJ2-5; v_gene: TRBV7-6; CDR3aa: CASSPSYSQETQYF; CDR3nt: TGTGCCAGCAGCCCGTCCTACAGTCAGGAGACCCAGTACTTC
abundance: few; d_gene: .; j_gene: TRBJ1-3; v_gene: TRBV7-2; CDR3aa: CASSFAAHRAYMDTIYF; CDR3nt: TGTGCCAGCAGCTTTGCGGCCCACAGGGCCTATATGGACACCATATATTTT
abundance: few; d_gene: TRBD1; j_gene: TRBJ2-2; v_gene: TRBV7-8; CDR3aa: CASSFGTGITGELFF; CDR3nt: TGTGCCAGCAGCTTCGGGACAGGGATAACCGGGGAGCTGTTTTTT
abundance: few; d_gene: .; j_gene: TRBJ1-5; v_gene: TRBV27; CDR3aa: CASSLSIGFNQPQHF; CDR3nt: TGTGCCAGCAGTTTATCGATAGGGTTCAATCAGCCCCAGCATTTT
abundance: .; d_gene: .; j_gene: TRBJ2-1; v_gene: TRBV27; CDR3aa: CASSRKSLGSYNEQFF; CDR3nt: TGTGCCAGCAGTAGAAAAAGTCTAGGGTCCTACAATGAGCAGTTCTTC
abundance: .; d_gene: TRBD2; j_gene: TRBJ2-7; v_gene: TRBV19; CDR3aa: CASSLGLAGVATYEQYF; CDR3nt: TGTGCCAGTAGCCTGGGACTAGCGGGAGTGGCTACCTACGAGCAGTACTTC
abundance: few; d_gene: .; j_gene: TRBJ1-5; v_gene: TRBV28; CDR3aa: CASTRSGLEPQHF; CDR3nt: TGTGCCAGCACGAGGTCGGGGTTGGAGCCCCAGCATTTT
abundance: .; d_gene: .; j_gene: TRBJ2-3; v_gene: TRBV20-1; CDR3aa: CSTRYIMTGTDTQYF; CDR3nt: TGCAGTACCCGCTACATCATGACCGGCACAGATACGCAGTATTTT
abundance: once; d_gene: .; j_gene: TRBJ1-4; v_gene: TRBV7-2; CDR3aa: CASSLGGGEKLFF; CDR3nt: TGTGCCAGCAGCTTAGGGGGCGGTGAAAAACTGTTTTTT
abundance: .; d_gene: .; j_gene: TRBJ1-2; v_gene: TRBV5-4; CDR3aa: CASSLAAGSNYGYTF; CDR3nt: TGTGCCAGCAGCTTGGCCGCAGGGAGCAACTATGGCTACACCTTC
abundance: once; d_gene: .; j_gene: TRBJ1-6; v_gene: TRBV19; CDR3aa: CASSIQDYNSPLHF; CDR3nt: TGTGCCAGTAGTATCCAGGACTATAATTCACCCCTCCACTTT
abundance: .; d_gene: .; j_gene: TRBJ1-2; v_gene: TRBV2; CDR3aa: CASSTQLLYGYTF; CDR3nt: TGTGCCAGCTCAACACAGCTCCTCTATGGCTACACCTTC
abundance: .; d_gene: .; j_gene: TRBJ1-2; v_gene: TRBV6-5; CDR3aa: CASSSQGTYGYTF; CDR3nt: TGTGCCAGCAGTTCGCAGGGTACCTATGGCTACACCTTC